This T cell receptor beta chain appears in the sequencing data of a study of T cell responses to AZD1222 COVID-19 vaccine. Whole-study findings and limits: Repertoires were obtained only post-peak T cell response. There were vaccine-associated CD4 TCRs across spike, dominant at 160-218 and 743-854.

Sequencing was performed with immunoSEQ multiplex PCR; in TCRdb, only in-frame clones are kept and a portion is missing. The data contain around 100,000 clones, 90% of them singletons. Points on this clone: Its cognate antigen is unknown.

From germline, CDR1 is MDHEN and CDR2 SYDVKM. This CDR3 spans 14 amino acids. V was clipped by 5 bases and J by 2 bases; unmatched bases: 5. The source of this sequence is an adult in good health. The sample was peripheral blood, taken on day 0 of AZD1222 vaccination. The chain has TRBV28 and TRBJ2-7, with TRBD1 matching 8 bases. The chain's CDR3 is CASSTTGGPYEQYF. The CDR3 nucleotides read TGTGCCAGCAGTACCACAGGGGGACCCTACGAGCAGTACTTC.